What follows are 28 T cell receptor beta chains derived from one specimen sequenced in a study of Ad26.COV2.S vaccination and SARS-CoV-2 variants. Treatment reported: some 19 received Ad26.COV2.S at low or high dose, single or two shots; several received placebo; per-sample allocation not given. All samples were drawn on day 63, counting from the first vaccine or placebo injection. The table came from immunoSEQ multiplex PCR; TCRdb's copy has only in-frame clones and leaves some out. The sample shows some 340,000 clones, 86% of them seen only once. The starting material was peripheral blood, obtained in a trial of Ad26.COV2.S vaccine versus placebo. These receptors were collected from a person between 18 and 65 years old who received the Ad26.COV2.S COVID-19 vaccine or a placebo.

The J gene is TRBJ1-1, the V gene TRBV12-3 or TRBV12-4; a possible D gene is TRBD1 (6 bases). There are 13 residues in the CDR3. Trimming pared 3 bases from V and 4 bases from J, leaving 9 bases between. The DNA for the CDR3 is TGTGCCAGCAGTTTTCGGACAGCCACTGAAGCTTTCTTT. This gives the protein CASSFRTATEAFF.

The chain links TRBV2 to TRBJ2-3; D possibly corresponds to TRBD1 (5 bases). Germline CDR1 is SNHLY and CDR2 is FYNNEI. V lost 6 bases and J lost 7, with 11 bases in between. This CDR3 comprises 12 residues. The CDR3 is CASRVQGNTQYF. DNA of the CDR3: TGTGCCAGCAGAGTCCAGGGAAATACGCAGTATTTT.

This clone came up once. The chain couples TRBV5-1 to TRBJ2-6, with D perhaps matching TRBD1 (6 bases). This CDR3 spans 16 amino acids. Trimming took off 4 bases at V and 2 bases at J, with 13 bases between the two ends. Germline V gene data show CDR1 as SGHRS and CDR2 as YFSETQ. The DNA of the CDR3 is TGCGCCAGCAGCAGCACAGGGTCAGCTGGGGCCAACGTCCTGACTTTC. Translating gives CASSSTGSAGANVLTF.

V is TRBV14 and J is TRBJ2-3, with D tentatively TRBD1 or TRBD2 (7 bases each). CDR3 size: 18 residues. V dropped 0 bases and J dropped 1 base, with 17 bases sitting between them. CDR1 is SGHDN, CDR2 FVKESK, per germline. The CDR3 nucleotides are TGTGCCAGCAGCCAAGAAGCGGGACAGTGGTGGGGCACAGATACGCAGTATTTT. It translates to CASSQEAGQWWGTDTQYF.

The genes are TRBV7-6 and TRBJ2-1; 11 bases agree with TRBD2. The CDR3 covers 18 residues. Trimming cost V 3 bases and J 1 base; bases outside gene matches: 8. CDR1 and CDR2 from the germline V gene are SGHVS and FNYEAQ. CDR3 in DNA: TGTGCCAGCAGCTTGAGGGCTAGCGGGGGGATATCCTACAATGAGCAGTTCTTC. As protein: CASSLRASGGISYNEQFF.

This chain links TRBV18 with TRBJ2-7; no definite D call. Trimming shortened V by 6 bases and J by 3 bases, and 15 bases separated the two germline ends. The CDR3 is made up of 14 amino acids. Germline CDR1 KGHSH, CDR2 LQKENI. For the CDR3, the DNA is TGTGCCAGCTCCCCAGACGTTGGCCTCTACGAGCAGTACTTC. This sequence encodes CASSPDVGLYEQYF.

The table lists this clone with a count of one. This rearrangement joins TRBV7-9 to TRBJ2-5; D may be TRBD1 or TRBD2 (5 bases each). CDR3 length equals 16 residues. V gave up 5 bases and J gave up 1 base, with 17 bases separating them. Germline V gene lookup returns CDR1 SEHNR and CDR2 FQNEAQ (reference sequence). The CDR3 loop reads CASSQGGGRIQETQYF. The CDR3 coding sequence is TGTGCCAGCAGCCAGGGTGGGGGACGGATCCAAGAGACCCAGTACTTC.

This sequence joins TRBV15 and TRBJ2-2, with D possibly TRBD1 on 6 matching bases. Germline V CDR1 and CDR2: LNHNV, YYDKDF (reference sequence). This CDR3 has 16 amino acids. V was pared by 0 bases and J by 5 bases, with 13 bases between. DNA for the CDR3: TGTGCCACCAGCAGAGAAACAGGGCAGGTGACCGGGGAGCTGTTTTTT. Protein: CATSRETGQVTGELFF. Looking up the rest from reference TRBV15 and TRBJ2-2 gives the full variable domain: DAMVIQNPRYQVTQFGKPVTLSCSQTLNHNVMYWYQQKSSQAPKLLFHYYDKDFNNEADTPDNFQSRRPNTSFCFLDIRSPGLGDTAMYLCATSRETGQVTGELFFGEGSRLTVL.

The V call is TRBV30, the J call TRBJ2-3; 10 bases line up with TRBD2. The CDR3 consists of 17 residues. With V trimmed by 0 bases and J by 7 bases, 13 bases remained unmatched. Germline CDR1 reads GTSNPN; CDR2 reads SVGIG (reference sequence). CDR3 sequence reads: CAWSVRPSGGLQYTQYF. In DNA form, the CDR3 reads TGTGCCTGGAGTGTACGTCCTAGCGGGGGCCTCCAATATACGCAGTATTTT.

The rearrangement joins TRBV10-3 to TRBJ1-2; D is possibly TRBD1 (6 bases). The CDR3 is made up of 13 amino acids. Germline V gene lookup returns CDR1 ENHRY and CDR2 SYGVKD. Trimming removed 1 base from V and 3 bases from J, with 6 bases in between. The CDR3 DNA is TGTGCCATCAGTGAGTACAGGGACTATGGCTACACCTTC. This sequence encodes CAISEYRDYGYTF.

V gene TRBV14 combines with J gene TRBJ2-7; 9 nucleotides match TRBD1. The CDR3 loop spans 15 amino acids. The germline V gene has CDR1 SGHDN and CDR2 FVKESK. Trimming at V came to 4 bases and at J to 3 bases, leaving 7 bases not matched to a gene. The CDR3 DNA reads as TGTGCCAGCAGCCTACCAGGGACAGGGATCTACGAGCAGTACTTC. It is translated as CASSLPGTGIYEQYF.

This rearrangement joins TRBV18 to TRBJ2-4; 7 bases match TRBD1. Per germline, CDR1 KGHSH and CDR2 LQKENI. V gave up 3 bases and J gave up 8 bases; unmatched junction bases: 7. This CDR3 is built from 14 residues. CDR3 amino acids: CASSPSEGGDIQYF. In DNA form, the CDR3 reads TGTGCCAGCTCACCCTCTGAAGGGGGCGACATTCAGTACTTC.

The chain combines TRBV9 with TRBJ2-1; TRBD2 agrees at 9 bases. V shed 6 bases and J 4 bases; nucleotides not matched to a gene: 2. CDR3 length: 13 amino acids. From germline, CDR1 is SGDLS and CDR2 YYNGEE. The DNA of the CDR3 is TGTGCCAGCACGAGCGGGGGGTACAATGAGCAGTTCTTC. Translating gives CASTSGGYNEQFF. The whole variable domain, remainder taken from reference TRBV9 and TRBJ2-1, is DSGVTQTPKHLITATGQRVTLRCSPRSGDLSVYWYQQSLDQGLQFLIQYYNGEERAKGNILERFSAQQFPDLHSELNLSSLELGDSALYFCASTSGGYNEQFFGPGTRLTVL.

This chain uses TRBV13 with TRBJ1-1, with no clear D. The CDR3 covers 15 residues. The V end was cut by 5 bases, the J end by 4 bases, with 17 bases between. Germline V lookup: CDR1 PRHDT, CDR2 FYEKMQ (reference sequence). This CDR3 is CASSTRSGRVTEAFF. The CDR3, as DNA: TGTGCCAGCAGCACCAGGAGCGGAAGGGTCACTGAAGCTTTCTTT.

The genes are TRBV9 and TRBJ1-2; D might be TRBD1 (6 bases). In germline, CDR1 is SGDLS, CDR2 YYNGEE. The CDR3 extends over 16 amino acids. V was shortened by 0 bases and J by 7 bases, with 19 bases between the two germline ends. The CDR3 DNA follows: TGTGCCAGCAGCGTAGATCCAGGGGAGGTAGGATCTGGCTACACCTTC. It encodes CASSVDPGEVGSGYTF. Drawing the rest from reference TRBV9 and TRBJ1-2, the complete variable domain is DSGVTQTPKHLITATGQRVTLRCSPRSGDLSVYWYQQSLDQGLQFLIQYYNGEERAKGNILERFSAQQFPDLHSELNLSSLELGDSALYFCASSVDPGEVGSGYTFGSGTRLTVV.

V usage is TRBV19 and J usage is TRBJ1-1; D may be TRBD1 (6 bases). The germline V gene has CDR1 LNHDA and CDR2 SQIVND (reference sequence). CDR3 size: 15 residues. The germline V and J ends were trimmed by 5 bases and 4 bases, with 17 bases remaining between them. CDR3 amino acids: CASSLRTARGTEAFF. CDR3 bases: TGTGCCAGTAGTCTGCGGACAGCCCGGGGCACTGAAGCTTTCTTT.

This clone has ten or more counts. Here the CDR3 reads CSASGPWGYNEQFF. The CDR3, as DNA: TGCAGTGCTAGTGGACCCTGGGGCTACAATGAGCAGTTCTTC. This sequence joins TRBV20-1 and TRBJ2-1, with D uncertain. The CDR3 sequence is 14 residues long. Germline CDR1 reads DFQATT; CDR2 reads SNEGSKA (reference sequence). The V end lost 3 bases, the J end lost 3 bases, and 12 bases lay between the germline ends.

V gene TRBV5-5 combines with J gene TRBJ1-2, with D possibly matching TRBD1 (5 bases). The V end lost 4 bases, the J end lost 6 bases, and 10 bases lay between the germline ends. CDR1 is SGHKS and CDR2 is YYEKEE in the germline V gene (reference sequence). There are 12 residues in the CDR3. The CDR3 bases are TGTGCCAGCAGCCTCGAGGGGCATGGCTACACCTTC. This sequence encodes CASSLEGHGYTF. Full variable domain (outside the CDR3, taken from reference TRBV5-5 and TRBJ1-2): DAGVTQSPTHLIKTRGQQVTLRCSPISGHKSVSWYQQVLGQGPQFIFQYYEKEERGRGNFPDRFSARQFPNYSSELNVNALLLGDSALYLCASSLEGHGYTFGSGTRLTVV.

This clone appeared a few times. This specimen includes other DNA sequences encoding the same CDR3. The rearrangement uses TRBV7-2 and TRBJ1-1, with D unclear. The CDR3 contains 14 residues. Trimming took off 4 bases at V and 0 bases at J, with 9 bases between the two ends. Per the germline V gene, CDR1 is SGHTA and CDR2 is FQGNSA. The CDR3 region has the DNA TGTGCCAGCAGCTCGGGAAACATGAACACTGAAGCTTTCTTT. Translated: CASSSGNMNTEAFF.

In regard to this clone: This CDR3 is also generated by other DNA sequences in the sample. This chain uses TRBV30 with TRBJ2-5; D ambiguous. Germline V lookup: CDR1 GTSNPN, CDR2 SVGIG (reference sequence). CDR3 length: 13 residues. V lost 5 bases to trimming and J lost 4 bases, with 14 bases between them. CDR3 nucleotides: TGTGCCTGGTCGCGCCGGGCAGGAGAGACCCAGTACTTC. It yields the protein CAWSRRAGETQYF. Full variable domain (missing parts from reference TRBV30 and TRBJ2-5): SQTIHQWPATLVQPVGSPLSLECTVEGTSNPNLYWYRQAAGRGLQLLFYSVGIGQISSEVPQNLSASRPQDRQFILSSKKLLLSDSGFYLCAWSRRAGETQYFGPGTRLLVL.

This rearrangement joins TRBV27 to TRBJ2-7; 10 positions agree with TRBD2. Trimming at V came to 6 bases and at J to 2 bases, leaving 4 bases not matched to a gene. The germline V gene encodes CDR1 MNHEY and CDR2 SMNVEV (reference sequence). This CDR3 has 14 amino acids. The CDR3: CASRTGTSAYEQYF. The CDR3 region has the DNA TGTGCCAGCAGGACCGGGACTAGCGCCTACGAGCAGTACTTC.

This clone has only one observation. The chain is built from TRBV6-2 or TRBV6-3 and TRBJ2-2; D unclear. V was shortened by 4 bases and J by 1 base, with 16 bases between the two germline ends. Germline assignment: CDR1 MNHEY and CDR2 SVGEGT. The CDR3 spans 17 residues. The CDR3 DNA follows: TGTGCCAGCAGTTTAAAGGCGTGGTTGAGGAACACCGGGGAGCTGTTTTTT. It encodes CASSLKAWLRNTGELFF.

The CDR3 nucleotides are TGTGCCAGCAGGCCCGACATAGTGGGTACCCAGTACTTC. It is translated as CASRPDIVGTQYF. This chain links TRBV2 with TRBJ2-5; D not certain. The CDR3 has 13 amino acids. V lost 6 bases, J lost 8 bases, and 16 bases lay in between. Per germline, CDR1 SNHLY and CDR2 FYNNEI.

J is TRBJ1-4 and V is TRBV7-2; possible D gene TRBD1, 6 bases. The CDR3 extends over 15 amino acids. The germline gives CDR1 SGHTA, CDR2 FQGNSA. V dropped 5 bases and J dropped 0 bases, with 10 bases sitting between them. CDR3 in DNA: TGTGCCAGCAGCCGCGGACAGTCAACTAATGAAAAACTGTTTTTT. Protein: CASSRGQSTNEKLFF.

The chain has TRBV9 and TRBJ2-5; possibly TRBD1 for D (6 bases). The V end was cut by 2 bases, the J end by 4 bases, with 9 bases between. CDR3 size: 13 residues. Germline CDR1 is SGDLS and CDR2 is YYNGEE. The CDR3 DNA follows: TGTGCCAGCAGCGTCTCACAGGGAGAGACCCAGTACTTC. It translates to CASSVSQGETQYF.

This rearrangement joins TRBV27 to TRBJ1-2; perhaps TRBD1 as D (6 bases). V lost 6 bases to trimming and J lost 1 base, with 15 bases between them. Germline CDR1 reads MNHEY; CDR2 reads SMNVEV (reference sequence). The CDR3 spans 15 residues. The CDR3 here is CASRLNMDSNYGYTF. DNA of the CDR3: TGTGCCAGCAGACTAAACATGGACAGTAACTATGGCTACACCTTC.

The rearrangement uses TRBV5-4 and TRBJ2-5; 8 bases map to TRBD2. The V gene's germline CDR1 is SGHNT and CDR2 YYREEE (reference sequence). The CDR3 sequence is 16 residues long. V lost 4 bases and J lost 0; bases outside the gene matches: 8. The CDR3 bases are TGTGCCAGCAGCCCCGGGGGGGCCCTGTACCAAGAGACCCAGTACTTC. Protein sequence: CASSPGGALYQETQYF.

This chain links TRBV7-2 with TRBJ1-1; D is ambiguous. V lost 1 base and J lost 2, with 5 bases in between. Germline loops: CDR1 SGHTA, CDR2 FQGNSA. The CDR3 is 13 amino acids. CDR3 amino acids: CASSLEPNTEAFF. CDR3 DNA sequence: TGTGCCAGCAGCTTAGAGCCCAACACTGAAGCTTTCTTT.